The 27 T cell receptor beta chains below come from one sample, sequenced in a study of technical replicates of blood from four donors. Sequencing was performed with immunoSEQ multiplex PCR; in TCRdb, only in-frame clones are kept and a portion is missing. The data hold about 64,000 clones, with approximately 86% observed a single time. Sequenced input: PBMCs. These receptors originate from a human donor in good health. Some clones in this sample may be carry-over from other donors' samples.

The chain links TRBV5-1 to TRBJ2-5; 12 bases fit TRBD2. The V segment lost 4 bases and the J segment 5 bases; nucleotides outside the gene matches: 9. The CDR3 is 16 amino acids. The germline V gene encodes CDR1 SGHRS and CDR2 YFSETQ. The CDR3 loop reads CASSPSLAGGRETQYF. CDR3 bases: TGCGCCAGCAGCCCGTCCCTAGCGGGAGGGCGGGAGACCCAGTACTTC. Filled out from reference TRBV5-1 and TRBJ2-5, the complete variable domain reads KAGVTQTPRYLIKTRGQQVTLSCSPISGHRSVSWYQQTPGQGLQFLFEYFSETQRNKGNFPGRFSGRQFSNSRSEMNVSTLELGDSALYLCASSPSLAGGRETQYFGPGTRLLVL.

The chain recombines TRBV5-1 with TRBJ1-2; no definite D call. V was clipped by 0 bases and J by 5 bases, with 8 bases between them. This CDR3 has 13 amino acids. CDR1 is SGHRS and CDR2 is YFSETQ in the germline V gene. The CDR3 bases are TGCGCCAGCAGCTTGGAGTCGCAGTATGGCTACACCTTC. Protein sequence: CASSLESQYGYTF.

The sample holds a few counts of this clone. The V and J genes are TRBV28 and TRBJ2-3; unclear D gene. The V gene's germline CDR1 is MDHEN and CDR2 SYDVKM. CDR3 length: 18 amino acids. Deletions cut 2 bases from V and 0 bases from J, with 18 bases between. This CDR3 is CASSLSSGLGSSTDTQYF. CDR3 sequence (DNA): TGTGCCAGCAGTTTAAGTTCAGGCTTAGGCTCTAGCACAGATACGCAGTATTTT.

V and J are TRBV6-5 and TRBJ2-7; 9 nucleotides line up with TRBD1. The CDR3 has 15 residues. The junction had 3 bases not matched to a gene; V was cut back by 0 bases and J by 3 bases. The germline V gene encodes CDR1 MNHEY and CDR2 SVGAGI. The chain's CDR3 is CASSYSWGQGYEQYF. CDR3 nucleotide sequence: TGTGCCAGCAGTTACTCTTGGGGACAGGGCTACGAGCAGTACTTC.

The chain combines TRBV30 with TRBJ1-2; TRBD1 matches at 8 bases. This CDR3 contains 13 residues. Germline V gives CDR1 GTSNPN, CDR2 SVGIG (reference sequence). The CDR3 DNA follows: TGTGCTTGGGGAACAGGGGGTAACTATGGCTACACCTTC. Translating gives CAWGTGGNYGYTF.

The chain has TRBV5-6 and TRBJ1-6, with D tentatively TRBD1 (6 bases). V gave up 4 bases and J gave up 10 bases, with 15 bases separating them. The CDR3 consists of 14 residues. Germline CDR1 SGHDT, CDR2 YYEEEE. CDR3: CASSPDRIGSPLHF. CDR3 DNA: TGTGCCAGCAGCCCTGACAGGATCGGATCACCCCTCCACTTT.

Here the CDR3 DNA reads TGTGCCAGCAGCTTAGCGGGCAGGGAACAGCCCCAGCATTTT. Translated: CASSLAGREQPQHF. The chain couples TRBV7-8 to TRBJ1-5, with D perhaps matching TRBD1 (5 bases). In germline, CDR1 is SGHVS, CDR2 FQNEAQ. The CDR3 runs to 14 residues. V was trimmed by 0 bases and J by 7 bases, leaving 10 bases between them.

The chain employs TRBV5-6 and TRBJ1-4; D not resolved. V was trimmed by 4 bases and J by 4 bases, leaving 11 bases between them. The CDR3 has 14 amino acids. The germline V gene has CDR1 SGHDT and CDR2 YYEEEE. DNA for the CDR3: TGTGCCAGCAGCCCAAGACTCGGTAATGAAAAACTGTTTTTT. This encodes CASSPRLGNEKLFF. The complete variable domain, with remaining parts taken from reference TRBV5-6 and TRBJ1-4, reads DAGVTQSPTHLIKTRGQQVTLRCSPKSGHDTVSWYQQALGQGPQFIFQYYEEEERQRGNFPDRFSGHQFPNYSSELNVNALLLGDSALYLCASSPRLGNEKLFFGSGTQLSVL.

This clone was detected only once. The chain employs TRBV4-3 and TRBJ2-1; D possibly corresponds to TRBD1 (5 bases). The CDR3 covers 14 residues. Trimming removed 1 base at V and 10 bases at J, with 14 bases between. Germline CDR1 and CDR2: LGHNA and YSLEER. The CDR3 protein is CASSQGGARSEQFF. The CDR3 region has the DNA TGCGCCAGCAGCCAAGGTGGGGCAAGGTCCGAGCAGTTCTTC.

V is TRBV18 and J is TRBJ1-5, with 8 nucleotides matching TRBD1. CDR1 is KGHSH, CDR2 LQKENI, per germline. The CDR3 has 18 residues. V was pared by 2 bases and J by 2 bases, with 11 bases of the junction left unmatched. This CDR3 reads CASSPFELAGGGNQPQHF. The CDR3, as DNA: TGTGCCAGCTCACCATTTGAGTTGGCAGGGGGCGGCAATCAGCCCCAGCATTTT.

V usage is TRBV5-6 and J usage is TRBJ2-7, with a possible D match to TRBD1 (5 bases). The length of the CDR3 is 14 residues. Trimming took off 4 bases at V and 1 base at J, with 12 bases between the two ends. Per the germline V gene, CDR1 is SGHDT and CDR2 is YYEEEE. The CDR3 spells CASSTDRYSYEQYF. CDR3 sequence (DNA): TGTGCCAGCAGCACCGACAGATATTCCTACGAGCAGTACTTC.

The chain employs TRBV6-1 and TRBJ1-3; D possibly corresponds to TRBD1 (5 bases). Germline V CDR1 and CDR2: MNHNS, SASEGT. Trimming pared 4 bases from V and 0 bases from J, leaving 10 bases between. This CDR3 has 15 amino acids. The CDR3 region has the DNA TGTGCCAGCAGTGGCGGGACGATCTCTGGAAACACCATATATTTT. This codes for CASSGGTISGNTIYF.

In its sample, this clone was seen once. The V call is TRBV5-1, the J call TRBJ1-1, with a tentative D call TRBD1 (6 bases). Germline-derived CDR1 and CDR2 are SGHRS and YFSETQ. Trimming took off 5 bases at V and 7 bases at J, with 18 bases between the two ends. CDR3 length: 14 residues. The CDR3 is CASRDGGPGREAFF. The DNA for the CDR3 is TGCGCCAGCAGGGATGGGGGCCCCGGTCGTGAAGCTTTCTTT.

The chain is built from TRBV12-5 and TRBJ2-1; 8 bases match TRBD1. The CDR3 is 15 residues long. With V trimmed by 7 bases and J by 8 bases, 13 bases remained unmatched. Germline V lookup: CDR1 LGHNT, CDR2 FRNRAP. CDR3 residues: CASALRQGAFDEQFF. DNA for the CDR3: TGTGCTAGTGCCCTGCGGCAGGGGGCGTTCGATGAGCAGTTCTTC. The full variable domain, its missing parts supplied by reference TRBV12-5 and TRBJ2-1, is DARVTQTPRHKVTEMGQEVTMRCQPILGHNTVFWYRQTMMQGLELLAYFRNRAPLDDSGMPKDRFSAEMPDATLATLKIQPSEPRDSAVYFCASALRQGAFDEQFFGPGTRLTVL.

The genes are TRBV25-1 and TRBJ2-5; 14 positions agree with TRBD2. The germline V gene has CDR1 MGHDK and CDR2 SYGVNS. The V and J ends lost 8 bases and 7 bases, in that order; junction bases with no gene match: 9. The CDR3 covers 15 residues. The CDR3 sequence is CASSPGTSGRRTQYF. The CDR3 DNA follows: TGTGCCAGCTCACCCGGGACTAGCGGGAGACGGACCCAGTACTTC.

The V call is TRBV7-9, the J call TRBJ1-5; D might be TRBD1 (6 bases). Trimming took off 5 bases at V and 5 bases at J, with 10 bases between the two ends. Looked up from germline, CDR1 is SEHNR and CDR2 is FQNEAQ (reference sequence). CDR3 length: 13 residues. The chain's CDR3 is CASSPEGDQPQHF. In DNA form, the CDR3 reads TGTGCCAGCAGCCCCGAGGGGGATCAGCCCCAGCATTTT.

The rearrangement joins TRBV29-1 to TRBJ2-3; possible D gene TRBD1, 6 bases. This CDR3 spans 12 amino acids. The germline CDR1 and CDR2 sequences are SQVTM and ANQGSEA. V lost 7 bases, J lost 6 bases, and 14 bases lay in between. In DNA form, the CDR3 reads TGCAGCGGAAACAGGGAACCGGATACGCAGTATTTT. Translating it yields CSGNREPDTQYF.

The chain recombines TRBV7-9 with TRBJ2-1, with D perhaps TRBD2 (6 bases). The CDR3 covers 13 residues. Germline-derived CDR1 and CDR2 are SEHNR and FQNEAQ (reference sequence). Trimming cost V 4 bases and J 9 bases, with 13 bases left between them. CDR3 sequence: CASSSGVGTEQFF. CDR3 DNA: TGTGCCAGCAGCTCGGGGGTGGGGACTGAGCAGTTCTTC.

The chain combines TRBV20-1 with TRBJ2-3, with a possible D match to TRBD1 (6 bases). Germline CDR1 reads DFQATT; CDR2 reads SNEGSKA (reference sequence). The CDR3 covers 11 residues. For the CDR3, the DNA is TGCAGGGGGGCTGTGGGAGATACGCAGTATTTT. Protein: CRGAVGDTQYF.

The chain carries TRBV7-2 and TRBJ1-5, with 9 bases that match TRBD1. The CDR3 covers 13 residues. Trimming took 3 bases from V and 8 from J; bases not matched to a gene: 2. Germline V lookup: CDR1 SGHTA, CDR2 FQGNSA. The CDR3 is CASSLGQGEPQHF. The DNA of the CDR3 is TGTGCCAGCAGCTTGGGACAGGGTGAGCCCCAGCATTTT.

The J gene is TRBJ1-5, the V gene TRBV2; 7 bases fit TRBD1. Germline V gene sequence: CDR1 SNHLY, CDR2 FYNNEI. V was pared by 6 bases and J by 5 bases, with 10 bases of the junction left unmatched. The CDR3 has 15 amino acids. The CDR3 here is CASRENRGSYQPQHF. CDR3 nucleotides: TGTGCCAGCAGAGAGAACAGGGGATCCTATCAGCCCCAGCATTTT.

CDR3 nucleotides: TGTGCCTGGAGTGTTATGGCTTTGGCGGGAGTAGCCAATGAGCAGTTCTTC. It codes for CAWSVMALAGVANEQFF. This sequence joins TRBV30 and TRBJ2-1, with 7 positions matching TRBD2. V lost 0 bases to trimming and J lost 6 bases; unmatched junction nucleotides: 14. The length of the CDR3 is 17 residues. CDR1 is GTSNPN and CDR2 is SVGIG in the germline V gene (reference sequence).

The J gene is TRBJ2-2, the V gene TRBV4-1; 7 bases fit TRBD2. From germline, CDR1 is MGHRA and CDR2 YSYEKL. The CDR3 runs 16 residues. The J segment lost 8 bases and the V segment lost 4 bases, leaving 13 bases of the junction unmatched. In DNA form, the CDR3 reads TGCGCCAGCAGCCCGACGGGGGGTACGGTGGAAGGGGAGCTGTTTTTT. It encodes CASSPTGGTVEGELFF.

The chain carries TRBV19 and TRBJ1-2; D gene uncertain. Trimming left V 5 bases short and J 8 bases short, with 21 bases between. This CDR3 is 15 amino acids long. Germline V gene data show CDR1 as LNHDA and CDR2 as SQIVND (reference sequence). This CDR3 reads CASSVSSGGFRGYTF. The CDR3 DNA reads TGTGCCAGTAGTGTCTCCTCGGGAGGCTTTAGGGGCTACACCTTC.

This clone showed up just once. The V gene is TRBV5-4, the J gene TRBJ2-7, with a weak D call TRBD1 (7 bases). V was clipped by 4 bases and J by 2 bases, with 16 bases between them. The CDR3 extends over 15 amino acids. Germline CDR1 is SGHNT and CDR2 is YYREEE (reference sequence). The CDR3 DNA follows: TGTGCCAGCAGCCCCGGCGGGACAGCCACCTACGAGCAGTACTTC. This gives the protein CASSPGGTATYEQYF.

V is TRBV5-1 and J is TRBJ2-7, with 7 nucleotides matching TRBD1. Unmatched junction bases numbered 8, after V lost 0 bases and J lost 2 bases. Germline lookup yields CDR1 SGHRS and CDR2 YFSETQ. The CDR3 covers 16 residues. The CDR3 here is CASSLAPPQGAYEQYF. The CDR3 region has the DNA TGCGCCAGCAGCTTGGCACCTCCCCAGGGGGCCTACGAGCAGTACTTC.

This chain uses TRBV5-6 with TRBJ1-1; possibly TRBD1 for D (5 bases). Trimming cost V 0 bases and J 5 bases, with 11 bases left between them. CDR1 and CDR2 (germline): SGHDT, YYEEEE. The CDR3 contains 14 residues. The CDR3 region has the DNA TGTGCCAGCAGCTTGGGACAGCAGGGAACTGAAGCTTTCTTT. Its protein product is CASSLGQQGTEAFF.